This entry features one T cell receptor beta chain sequence. These data are taken from a study of T-cell reconstitution after alpha-beta-depleted transplantation in children. It was with unique molecular identifiers that the TCRbeta library was prepared. TCRdb passed the PCR reads through MiXCR, listing each CDR3 protein once. The table shows around 370,000 distinct CDR3 sequences, with under 13% occurring only once. Germline CDR1 and CDR2: MNHEY and SVGAGI. This CDR3 is 17 amino acids long. Trimming removed 0 bases at V and 0 bases at J, with 12 bases between. The rearrangement links TRBV6-5 to TRBJ2-1; the D gene is possibly TRBD2 (6 bases). Sample: PBMCs from the stem cell graft donor, taken from the stem cell graft. This TCR derives from a human donor who donated a stem cell graft to a child with acute lymphoblastic leukemia. CDR3 nucleotides: TGTGCCAGCAGTTACTCGAATTGGCGGGGCTCCTACAATGAGCAGTTCTTC. It translates to CASSYSNWRGSYNEQFF.